The source of this TCR beta chain is a study of STAT5B mutations in CD4+ large granular lymphocyte leukemia (dated by TCRdb to between 2021 and 2024). Some background on the complete study: Among healthy controls, the CDR3 'QG' motif was associated with a particular HLA allele. Flow cytometry on FACSCanto II or FACSVerse confirmed that purified fractions exceeded 95% purity among lymphocytes. TCRbeta repertoires of CD4+ T-cell large granular lymphocyte leukemia patients were compared with those of healthy blood donors. What the research found in general, with its limitations: Enrichment of TRBV06-family usage was observed among the top patient clones (8/27) relative to healthy controls (2/35). CD4-sorted patient repertoires appeared more clonal than healthy CD4+ repertoires, and this difference persisted after removing the putative leukemic clones. Data were not HLA-matched; higher clonality in CD4+ versus CD8+ T-LGLL could reflect the relatively small sample size. Each patient's main leukemic clonotypes were private, but 25% of these clonotypes showed up at low frequency in the non-leukemic repertoires of other patients.

The healthy controls were around 40 blood donors, and the buffy coats of these donors were supplied by the Finnish Red Cross blood service. All TCR-sequenced material derived from peripheral blood: patient blood samples and healthy donor buffy coats. Peripheral blood mononuclear cells were isolated by Ficoll-Hypaque gradient centrifugation. For the healthy controls, CD4+ cells were obtained from buffy coats by magnetic purification. The Gentra Puregene Cell and Tissue kit was used to extract genomic DNA, and a Qubit 2.0 fluorometer was used to measure the amount of genomic DNA. The immunoSEQ assay at survey resolution was applied to genomic DNA for sequencing of TCRbeta rearrangements. Regarding the original processing steps: In the TCR sequencing data, the lowest productive clonotype frequency that could be detected was 2.59 x 10-5. Only productive TCRbeta rearrangements, meaning sequences that were complete and in-frame, were kept for the analyses. Clonality for each sample was calculated as Simpson clonality in the immunoSEQ Analyzer version 3.0. Clones were grouped by frequency into very rare, small, medium, large (1-20%) or hyperexpanded (>20%) categories. Generation probabilities were estimated with OLGA 1.2.3, V-gene circos plots were generated with VDJtools, specificities were searched for in VDJdb, and CDR3 motifs were identified with GLIPH. Here the immuneACCESS table is served through TCRdb, limited to in-frame sequences with V and J called. Missing clones are a known gap in these copies; in checked studies unresolved V genes cover under half, and the rest lacks a known reason. That table is the source of V, J and clone size, and D and trimming were worked out from the DNA. This sample is represented by around 32,000 clones; 71% of them were singletons. Approximately 0.43% of the sample rests with the top ten.

Relative to germline, V is missing 0 bases and J is missing 4 bases, with 7 bases of the junction outside any gene match. There are 19 amino acids in the CDR3, from cysteine to phenylalanine inclusive. CDR3 DNA is the only sequence kept; it has 57 bases, read in frame from the first base. CDR1 and CDR2, looked up from the germline V gene, are LGHNA and YNFKEQ. On this clone itself: Its antigen is not yet known. No clone much larger than this one lies a single base away; base qualities are absent.

The sequenced material came from CD4+ T cells from blood buffy coats. This TCR came from a human donor in good health. The chain uses TRBV4-2 and TRBJ2-3; TRBD2 matches 16 bases in the middle. The nucleotides read TGTGCCAGCAGCCAAGATGGGACTAGCGGGGGGGCGGGCTCAGATACGCAGTATTTT. It encodes CASSQDGTSGGAGSDTQYF.